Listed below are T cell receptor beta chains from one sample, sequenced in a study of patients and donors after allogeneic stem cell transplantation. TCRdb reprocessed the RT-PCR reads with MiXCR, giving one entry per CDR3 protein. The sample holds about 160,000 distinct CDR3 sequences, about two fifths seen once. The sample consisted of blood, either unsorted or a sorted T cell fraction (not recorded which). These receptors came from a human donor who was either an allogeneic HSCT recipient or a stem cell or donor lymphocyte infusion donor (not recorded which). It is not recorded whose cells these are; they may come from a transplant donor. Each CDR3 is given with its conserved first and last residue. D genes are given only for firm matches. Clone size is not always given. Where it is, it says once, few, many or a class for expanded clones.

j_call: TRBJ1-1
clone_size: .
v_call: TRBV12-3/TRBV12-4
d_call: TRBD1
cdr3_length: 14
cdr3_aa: CASRTGTANTEAFF
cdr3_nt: TGTGCCAGCAGAACCGGGACAGCGAACACTGAAGCTTTCTTT

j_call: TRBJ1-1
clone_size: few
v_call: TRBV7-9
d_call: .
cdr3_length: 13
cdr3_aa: CASSPTNRDEAFF
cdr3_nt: TGTGCCAGCAGCCCTACGAATCGGGACGAAGCTTTCTTT

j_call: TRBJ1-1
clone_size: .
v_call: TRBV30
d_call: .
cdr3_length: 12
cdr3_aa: CAWTLGTNEAFF
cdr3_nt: TGTGCCTGGACCCTCGGGACGAATGAAGCTTTCTTT

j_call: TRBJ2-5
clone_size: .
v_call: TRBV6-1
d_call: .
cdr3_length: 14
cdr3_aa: CASSEARVQETQYF
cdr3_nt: TGTGCCAGCAGTGAAGCGAGGGTCCAAGAGACCCAGTACTTC

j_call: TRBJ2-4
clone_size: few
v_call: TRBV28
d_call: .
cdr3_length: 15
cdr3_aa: CASGQFRDVKNIQYF
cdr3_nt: TGTGCCAGCGGCCAATTCCGGGACGTCAAAAACATTCAGTACTTC

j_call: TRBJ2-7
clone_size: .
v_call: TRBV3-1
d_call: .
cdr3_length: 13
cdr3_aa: CASSQDPGYEQYF
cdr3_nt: TGTGCCAGCAGCCAAGATCCGGGCTACGAGCAGTACTTC

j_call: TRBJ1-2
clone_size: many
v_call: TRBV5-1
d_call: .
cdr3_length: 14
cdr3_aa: CASSLVDPRYGYTF
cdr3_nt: TGCGCCAGCAGCCTCGTAGACCCTAGGTATGGCTACACCTTC

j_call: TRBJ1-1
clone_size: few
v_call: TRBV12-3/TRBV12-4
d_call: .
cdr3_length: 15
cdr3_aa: CASSYLGGQGTEAFF
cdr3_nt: TGTGCCAGCAGTTACCTGGGGGGCCAAGGGACTGAAGCTTTCTTT

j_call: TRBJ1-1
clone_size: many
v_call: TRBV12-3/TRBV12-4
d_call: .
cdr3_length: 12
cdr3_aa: CASSVWNTEAFF
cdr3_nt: TGTGCCAGCAGTGTTTGGAACACTGAAGCTTTCTTT

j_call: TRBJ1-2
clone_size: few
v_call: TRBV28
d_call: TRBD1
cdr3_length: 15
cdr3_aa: CASSLTGTGGDGYTF
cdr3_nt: TGTGCCAGCAGTCTAACCGGGACAGGGGGCGATGGCTACACCTTC

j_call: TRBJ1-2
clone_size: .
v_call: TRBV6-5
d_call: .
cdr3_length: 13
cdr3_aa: CASSYGVNYGYTF
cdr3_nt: TGTGCCAGCAGTTACGGGGTAAACTATGGCTACACCTTC

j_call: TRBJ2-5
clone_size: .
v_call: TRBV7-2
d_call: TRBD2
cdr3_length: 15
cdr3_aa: CASSLDAGGGKTQYF
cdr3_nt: TGTGCCAGCAGCTTAGATGCAGGCGGGGGGAAGACCCAGTACTTC